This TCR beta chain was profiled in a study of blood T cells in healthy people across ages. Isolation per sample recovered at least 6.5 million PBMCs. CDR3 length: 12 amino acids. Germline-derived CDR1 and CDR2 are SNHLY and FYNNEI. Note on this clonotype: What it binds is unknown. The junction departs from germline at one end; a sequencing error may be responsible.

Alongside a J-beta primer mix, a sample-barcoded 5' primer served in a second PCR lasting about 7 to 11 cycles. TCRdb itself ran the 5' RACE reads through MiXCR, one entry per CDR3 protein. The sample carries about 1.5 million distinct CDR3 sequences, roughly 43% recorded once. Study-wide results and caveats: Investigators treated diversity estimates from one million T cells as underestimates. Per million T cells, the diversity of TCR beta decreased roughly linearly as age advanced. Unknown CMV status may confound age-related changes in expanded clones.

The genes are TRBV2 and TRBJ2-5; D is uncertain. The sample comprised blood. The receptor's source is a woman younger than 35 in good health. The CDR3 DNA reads TGTGCCAGCGGTGAAAGCGTGGAGACCCAGTACTTC. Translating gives CASGESVETQYF.